Listed here are 27 T cell receptor beta chains from one sample, sequenced in a study of T cells in Graves' hyperthyroidism and ophthalmopathy. Researchers took RNA transcripts and amplified the TCR beta CDR3 regions from them. With the HTBI primer set, the TCR CDR3 went through a first round of RT-PCR. TCRdb processed the multiplex PCR reads anew with MiXCR; each CDR3 protein has one entry. The sample carries over 250,000 distinct CDR3 sequences, 25% to 30% recorded once. The specimen sequenced was blood. These receptors originate from a middle-aged man with Graves' hyperthyroidism that later progressed to Graves' ophthalmopathy.

This clonotype has at least ten counts. The chain combines TRBV5-1 with TRBJ2-2; D may be TRBD1 (6 bases). The CDR3 covers 15 residues. The germline V gene has CDR1 SGHRS and CDR2 YFSETQ. The V end was cut by 4 bases, the J end by 7 bases, with 17 bases between. Here the CDR3 reads CASSDRRQVDGELFF. CDR3 nucleotide sequence: TGCGCCAGCAGCGACCGACGACAGGTTGACGGGGAGCTGTTTTTT.

In this sample, this clonotype turned up once. The chain has TRBV6-1 and TRBJ1-5, with a tentative D call TRBD1 (5 bases). V was trimmed by 6 bases and J by 2 bases, leaving 11 bases between them. The CDR3 contains 14 residues. Germline V CDR1 and CDR2: MNHNS, SASEGT. CDR3 bases: TGTGCCAGCAGGGCCTCGACAGGCAATCAGCCCCAGCATTTT. Protein: CASRASTGNQPQHF.

This clonotype was seen ten or more times. The CDR3 loop reads CASTPVAGGGGANVLTF. The CDR3 region has the DNA TGTGCCAGCACCCCGGTAGCGGGAGGCGGTGGGGCCAACGTCCTGACTTTC. The chain uses TRBV27 and TRBJ2-6; 10 nucleotides line up with TRBD2. Germline CDR1 is MNHEY and CDR2 is SMNVEV (reference sequence). The V and J ends lost 7 bases and 3 bases, in that order; junction bases with no gene match: 9. The CDR3 covers 17 residues.

This clonotype was recorded once. Possible read error: a much larger clone is one base away. The CDR3 region has the DNA TGTACCAGTAGTATAACCAGAGATACGCAGTATTTT. It translates to CTSSITRDTQYF. The chain links TRBV19 to TRBJ2-3; D not resolved. Per the germline V gene, CDR1 is LNHDA and CDR2 is SQIVND (reference sequence). The CDR3 length is 12 residues. Variable domain in full (rest from reference TRBV19 and TRBJ2-3): DGGITQSPKYLFRKEGQNVTLSCEQNLNHDAMYWYRQDPGQGLRLIYYSQIVNDFQKGDIAEGYSVSREKKESFPLTVTSAQKNPTAFYLCTSSITRDTQYFGPGTRLTVL.

This clonotype has a count of ten or more. The chain recombines TRBV5-1 with TRBJ1-1; no clear D gene. Germline V gene data show CDR1 as SGHRS and CDR2 as YFSETQ. CDR3 length: 14 amino acids. V dropped 0 bases and J dropped 2 bases, with 8 bases sitting between them. The CDR3 protein is CASSLVFRNTEAFF. The CDR3 nucleotides read TGCGCCAGCAGCTTGGTCTTCAGAAACACTGAAGCTTTCTTT.

This clonotype was seen many times. This chain links TRBV12-3 or TRBV12-4 with TRBJ1-1; D not certain. The CDR3 consists of 12 residues. The ends were cut back, 1 base at V and 9 bases at J, with 9 bases in the middle. The CDR3 DNA sequence: TGTGCCAGCAGTTTAGATAGAGGGAAAGCTTTCTTT. It yields the protein CASSLDRGKAFF.

The V call is TRBV15, the J call TRBJ2-5, with TRBD1 as a possible D gene (5 bases). Germline lookup yields CDR1 LNHNV and CDR2 YYDKDF (reference sequence). The CDR3 consists of 15 residues. V shed 1 base and J shed 7 bases, with 16 bases lying between them. The CDR3 sequence is CATSRGRGRARTQYF. In DNA form, the CDR3 reads TGTGCCACCAGCAGAGGCCGCGGCAGGGCTAGGACCCAGTACTTC.

The chain joins TRBV6-2 or TRBV6-3 to TRBJ1-1; D gene ambiguous. V shed 7 bases and J shed 1 base, with 7 bases lying between them. The CDR3 length is 12 residues. Germline loops: CDR1 MNHEY, CDR2 SVGEGT. Here the CDR3 reads CASNVWNTEAFF. The CDR3 region has the DNA TGTGCCAGCAACGTGTGGAACACTGAAGCTTTCTTT.

This clonotype was found many times. This chain connects TRBV27 to TRBJ2-7; 11 nucleotides align to TRBD2. The CDR3 spans 19 residues. Germline values: CDR1 MNHEY, CDR2 SMNVEV (reference sequence). Trimming cost V 10 bases and J 4 bases; bases outside gene matches: 24. The CDR3 reads CATSCEHPTSGEAEYEQYF. In DNA form, the CDR3 reads TGTGCCACCTCGTGTGAACACCCGACTAGCGGGGAGGCGGAGTACGAGCAGTACTTC.

This clonotype was seen ten or more times. The chain carries TRBV6-5 and TRBJ1-5; 7 nucleotides agree with TRBD1. Losses at the gene ends were 6 bases for V and 6 bases for J; bases not matched to a gene: 8. This CDR3 has 14 amino acids. The germline V gene encodes CDR1 MNHEY and CDR2 SVGAGI. The CDR3 DNA reads as TGTGCCAGCAGAGCTCGACAGGGAGTTCAGCCCCAGCATTTT. Its protein product is CASRARQGVQPQHF.

This chain joins TRBV12-3 or TRBV12-4 and TRBJ2-2, with 11 bases identical to TRBD2. The CDR3 runs 15 residues. The junction had 1 base not matched to a gene; V was cut back by 3 bases and J by 4 bases. The CDR3 DNA is TGTGCCAGCAGTTTTAGCGGGAGGGCCACCGGGGAGCTGTTTTTT. Translation: CASSFSGRATGELFF.

This clonotype appeared a few times. The chain recombines TRBV27 with TRBJ2-7; the match to TRBD2 covers 8 bases. This CDR3 comprises 20 residues. After removal of 3 bases from V and 1 base from J, the junction contained 20 bases not matched to a gene. Germline CDR1 is MNHEY and CDR2 is SMNVEV (reference sequence). In DNA, the CDR3 is TGTGCCAGCAGTTTTTCCCTGACAGAAGCAGCGGGAGAGAAATCCTACGAGCAGTACTTC. As protein: CASSFSLTEAAGEKSYEQYF.

This clonotype was found many times. The chain links TRBV7-9 to TRBJ2-3; D gene unclear. The CDR3 has 12 residues. Germline V gene sequence: CDR1 SEHNR, CDR2 FQNEAQ (reference sequence). V dropped 5 bases and J dropped 6 bases, with 9 bases sitting between them. In DNA form, the CDR3 reads TGTGCCAGCAGCCCAATGGCCGATACGCAGTATTTT. Encoded protein: CASSPMADTQYF.

This clonotype rates as medium-sized. The rearrangement uses TRBV6-5 and TRBJ1-1; D is undetermined. This CDR3 comprises 15 residues. Germline V gives CDR1 MNHEY, CDR2 SVGAGI. V gave up 5 bases and J gave up 1 base, with 14 bases separating them. The CDR3 loop is CASSPGPFQNTEAFF. The CDR3 nucleotides read TGTGCCAGCAGTCCCGGGCCCTTTCAGAACACTGAAGCTTTCTTT.

This clonotype was detected many times. The gene calls are TRBV10-2 and TRBJ1-5; D not certain. This CDR3 contains 12 residues. In germline, CDR1 is WSHSY, CDR2 SAAADI. V was shortened by 6 bases and J by 7 bases, with 10 bases between the two germline ends. The CDR3 coding sequence is TGCGCCAGCAGGGAGGTGGGCCAGCCCCAGCATTTT. Its protein is CASREVGQPQHF.

This clonotype has at least ten counts. V gene TRBV29-1 combines with J gene TRBJ2-7, with D possibly being TRBD1 (8 bases). The germline V and J ends were trimmed by 7 bases and 6 bases, with 22 bases remaining between them. The CDR3 contains 14 residues. Germline assignment: CDR1 SQVTM and CDR2 ANQGSEA. CDR3 protein: CSALGGTGMSEQYF. In DNA form, the CDR3 reads TGCAGCGCACTGGGGGGGACAGGTATGTCCGAGCAGTACTTC.

This chain uses TRBV6-2 or TRBV6-3 with TRBJ1-1; D uncertain. The CDR3 consists of 15 residues. Trimming removed 3 bases at V and 0 bases at J, with 11 bases between. The germline gives CDR1 MNHEY, CDR2 SVGEGT. The CDR3 DNA reads TGTGCCAGCAGTTATCGGGGAGGATTGAACACTGAAGCTTTCTTT. As protein: CASSYRGGLNTEAFF.

There are many counts of this clonotype. The rearrangement links TRBV15 to TRBJ2-7, with D possibly called TRBD1 or TRBD2 (5 bases each). CDR3 length: 15 residues. Germline-derived CDR1 and CDR2 are LNHNV and YYDKDF (reference sequence). The V end lost 1 base, the J end lost 0 bases, and 10 bases lay between the germline ends. The CDR3: CATSRVWGSSYEQYF. CDR3 DNA sequence: TGTGCCACCAGCAGAGTCTGGGGGAGCTCCTACGAGCAGTACTTC.

This clonotype was seen many times. The J gene is TRBJ2-2, the V gene TRBV2; D unresolved. The CDR3 spans 16 residues. V lost 4 bases and J lost 0, with 12 bases in between. In germline, CDR1 is SNHLY, CDR2 FYNNEI. The CDR3 coding sequence is TGTGCCAGCAGTGGCCTTCCCAGCCCGAACACCGGGGAGCTGTTTTTT. It yields the protein CASSGLPSPNTGELFF.

This clonotype was counted at least ten times. The J gene is TRBJ2-2, the V gene TRBV30; a weak D match, TRBD2 (6 bases). Per the germline V gene, CDR1 is GTSNPN and CDR2 is SVGIG (reference sequence). V lost 3 bases to trimming and J lost 0 bases, with 11 bases between them. The length of the CDR3 is 15 residues. CDR3 residues: CAWRRGAPNTGELFF. CDR3 coding DNA: TGTGCCTGGAGGCGGGGCGCCCCGAACACCGGGGAGCTGTTTTTT.

This clonotype was observed a single time. This rearrangement joins TRBV11-1 to TRBJ1-5; 9 nucleotides agree with TRBD1. J gave up 2 bases and V 5 bases, and 7 bases lay outside the gene matches. The germline CDR1 and CDR2 sequences are SGHAT and FQDESV (reference sequence). This CDR3 contains 16 residues. The CDR3 DNA reads TGTGCCAGCAGCACTACACAGGGGGCAGGCAATCAGCCCCAGCATTTT. Its protein product is CASSTTQGAGNQPQHF. The whole variable domain, remainder taken from reference TRBV11-1 and TRBJ1-5, is EAEVAQSPRYKITEKSQAVAFWCDPISGHATLYWYRQILGQGPELLVQFQDESVVDDSQLPKDRFSAERLKGVDSTLKIQPAELGDSAMYLCASSTTQGAGNQPQHFGDGTRLSIL.

This clonotype was counted ten times or more. The chain has TRBV12-3 or TRBV12-4 and TRBJ2-7, with 9 bases aligning to TRBD1. CDR3 length: 15 residues. Germline trimming cut 6 bases from V and 2 bases from J; bases unmatched to any gene: 8. The CDR3 reads CASSRTGARAYEQYF. In DNA form, the CDR3 reads TGTGCCAGCAGCCGGACAGGGGCTCGAGCCTACGAGCAGTACTTC.

At least ten counts were recorded for this clonotype. The chain uses TRBV5-1 and TRBJ2-7, with TRBD1 matching 9 bases. The CDR3 has 17 amino acids. V dropped 2 bases and J dropped 5; count of bases not matched to a gene: 14. Germline loops: CDR1 SGHRS, CDR2 YFSETQ. In DNA, the CDR3 is TGCGCCAGCAGCTTCAGACGAATGGGACAGGGTATCGACGAGCAGTACTTC. It encodes CASSFRRMGQGIDEQYF.

CDR3 in DNA: TGTGCCAGCAGCATTAGCGGAAACCAAGAGACCCAGTACTTC. This codes for CASSISGNQETQYF. This chain joins TRBV12-3 or TRBV12-4 and TRBJ2-5; possibly TRBD2 for D (6 bases). There are 14 residues in the CDR3. V was shortened by 6 bases and J by 0 bases, with 11 bases between the two germline ends.

This clonotype was recorded at least ten times. The gene calls are TRBV24-1 and TRBJ1-2, with D maybe TRBD1 (6 bases). This CDR3 has 13 residues. The germline V and J ends were trimmed by 4 bases and 2 bases, with 7 bases remaining between them. Per the germline V gene, CDR1 is KGHDR and CDR2 is SFDVKD. The CDR3 protein is CATSETGNYGYTF. The CDR3 region has the DNA TGTGCCACCAGTGAGACAGGCAACTATGGCTACACCTTC.

A few counts support this clonotype. Given a much more abundant clone one base away, this may be a read error. The chain recombines TRBV4-1 with TRBJ1-1; no firm D call. Germline values: CDR1 MGHRA, CDR2 YSYEKL. Deletions cut 6 bases from V and 3 bases from J, with 11 bases between. This CDR3 is built from 13 residues. This CDR3 reads CASRQNMDTEAFF. DNA for the CDR3: TGCGCCAGCAGGCAAAATATGGACACTGAAGCTTTCTTT.

There are a few counts of this clonotype. The chain uses TRBV4-1 and TRBJ2-5; 7 bases agree with TRBD2. Germline V CDR1 and CDR2: MGHRA, YSYEKL. CDR3 size: 16 residues. V lost 1 base to trimming and J lost 4 bases; unmatched junction nucleotides: 9. The CDR3 sequence: CASSQGERGLGETQYF. Here the CDR3 DNA reads TGCGCCAGCAGCCAAGGGGAGCGGGGTCTAGGAGAGACCCAGTACTTC.